The 18 T cell receptor beta chains presented below share a single source sample, sequenced in a study of blood T cells in healthy people across ages. Sample-barcoded 5' priming and a J-beta primer mix drove a second PCR of about 6 to 11 cycles. Each CDR3 protein is one row after TCRdb ran MiXCR on the 5' RACE reads. Of 800,000 to 950,000 distinct CDR3 sequences in the sample, roughly 52% were seen once. Specimen: blood. These receptors originate from a man aged 25-45 years in good health.

V is TRBV7-9 and J is TRBJ2-5, with 11 bases fitting TRBD2. The CDR3 totals 16 residues. V dropped 2 bases and J dropped 2; count of bases not matched to a gene: 4. The V gene's germline CDR1 is SEHNR and CDR2 FQNEAQ (reference sequence). CDR3 coding DNA: TGTGCCAGCAGCTTAACTAGCGGGGGCCCACAAGAGACCCAGTACTTC. Protein product: CASSLTSGGPQETQYF.

The CDR3 region is CSAKASPSSYNEQFF. The CDR3 DNA reads as TGCAGTGCCAAGGCGAGTCCCAGCTCCTACAATGAGCAGTTCTTC. The rearrangement links TRBV20-1 to TRBJ2-1; D unresolved. CDR3 size: 15 residues. In germline, CDR1 is DFQATT, CDR2 SNEGSKA (reference sequence). V lost 6 bases, J lost 0 bases, and 15 bases lay in between.

The genes are TRBV20-1 and TRBJ1-2; D gene uncertain. Trimming took 1 base from V and 0 from J, leaving 9 bases between them. Germline V CDR1 and CDR2: DFQATT, SNEGSKA (reference sequence). The CDR3 totals 14 residues. The chain's CDR3 is CSARGPDTNYGYTF. The CDR3 coding sequence is TGCAGTGCTAGAGGCCCAGATACTAACTATGGCTACACCTTC.

The chain uses TRBV11-2 and TRBJ2-3; D is unclear. V was clipped by 3 bases and J by 4 bases, with 17 bases between them. The length of the CDR3 is 16 residues. The V gene's germline CDR1 is SGHAT and CDR2 FQNNGV. CDR3 residues: CASSFGSIGVADTQYF. The DNA of the CDR3 is TGTGCCAGCAGCTTCGGATCTATTGGGGTTGCAGATACGCAGTATTTT. The full variable domain, with the rest looked up from reference TRBV11-2 and TRBJ2-3, is EAGVAQSPRYKIIEKRQSVAFWCNPISGHATLYWYQQILGQGPKLLIQFQNNGVVDDSQLPKDRFSAERLKGVDSTLKIQPAKLEDSAVYLCASSFGSIGVADTQYFGPGTRLTVL.

The rearrangement joins TRBV5-1 to TRBJ1-2; a weak D match, TRBD1 (5 bases). V lost 4 bases and J lost 4, with 11 bases in between. The germline gives CDR1 SGHRS, CDR2 YFSETQ. The CDR3 length is 13 residues. DNA of the CDR3: TGCGCCAGCAGCACGGGGGACGTCTATGGCTACACCTTC. Translating gives CASSTGDVYGYTF.

CDR3 DNA sequence: TGCAGTGCTATTTCCAGGGTGAACACTGAAGCTTTCTTT. Translation gives CSAISRVNTEAFF. The rearrangement joins TRBV20-1 to TRBJ1-1, with D possibly being TRBD1 (5 bases). This CDR3 is built from 13 residues. V lost 4 bases and J 0 bases, leaving 9 bases between the germline ends. From germline, CDR1 is DFQATT and CDR2 SNEGSKA (reference sequence).

V gene TRBV2 combines with J gene TRBJ2-4; D is ambiguous. The CDR3 has 14 residues. Per the germline V gene, CDR1 is SNHLY and CDR2 is FYNNEI. V lost 5 bases and J lost 0, with 8 bases in between. CDR3 residues: CASSIVLAKNIQYF. CDR3 sequence (DNA): TGTGCCAGCAGTATAGTGTTAGCCAAAAACATTCAGTACTTC.

The gene calls are TRBV21-1 and TRBJ1-4; the table's D call TRBD1 went unverified against the DNA. TRBV21-1 is a pseudogene locus. The CDR3 runs to 16 residues. The CDR3 DNA follows: TGTGCCAGCAGCGCCCGACAGGGACCAACTAATGAAAAACTGTTTTTT. This translates into CASSARQGPTNEKLFF.

This chain connects TRBV5-1 to TRBJ1-1, with 7 nucleotides matching TRBD1. Germline V lookup: CDR1 SGHRS, CDR2 YFSETQ. This CDR3 has 14 residues. V was clipped by 3 bases and J by 4 bases; unmatched bases: 6. CDR3 loop: CASSSQGDGTEAFF. CDR3 DNA sequence: TGCGCCAGCAGCTCGCAGGGGGATGGCACTGAAGCTTTCTTT.

J is TRBJ2-1 and V is TRBV7-2; 12 bases are shared with TRBD2. The trim removed 5 bases at V and 0 bases at J, leaving 8 bases unmatched. The germline CDR1 and CDR2 sequences are SGHTA and FQGNSA. The CDR3 is 18 residues long. The DNA for the CDR3 is TGTGCCAGCAGCCTCCGGACTAGCGGGGAGTCCTCCTACAATGAGCAGTTCTTC. It encodes CASSLRTSGESSYNEQFF.

Of note for this clonotype: One base away lies a much larger clone, so this may be a sequencing read error. The V and J genes are TRBV11-2 and TRBJ2-2, with D uncertain. V shed 0 bases and J shed 3 bases, with 8 bases lying between them. From germline, CDR1 is SGHAT and CDR2 FQNNGV. This CDR3 spans 15 amino acids. The CDR3 sequence: CASSLDPRHTGELFF. The CDR3, as DNA: TGTGCCAGCAGCTTAGATCCCAGACACACCGGGGAGCTGTTTTTT.

The gene calls are TRBV20-1 and TRBJ1-1; D is uncertain. Trimming cost V 6 bases and J 6 bases, with 14 bases left between them. Germline V gives CDR1 DFQATT, CDR2 SNEGSKA (reference sequence). CDR3 length: 12 amino acids. CDR3 region: CSAGVPTSEAFF. The CDR3 region has the DNA TGCAGTGCCGGGGTCCCCACGTCTGAAGCTTTCTTT.

This clonotype was seen ten or more times. The chain joins TRBV29-1 to TRBJ2-1, with TRBD2 as a possible D gene (6 bases). Per the germline V gene, CDR1 is SQVTM and CDR2 is ANQGSEA. V was clipped by 3 bases and J by 4 bases, with 10 bases between them. This CDR3 has 13 residues. The CDR3 is CSVELGGYNEQFF. In DNA, the CDR3 is TGCAGCGTTGAGTTGGGGGGTTACAATGAGCAGTTCTTC.

This clonotype has more than one count but fewer than ten. The chain employs TRBV11-2 and TRBJ2-7; 13 bases align to TRBD2. Unmatched junction bases numbered 7, after V lost 5 bases and J lost 0 bases. The CDR3 consists of 17 residues. Germline V gene lookup returns CDR1 SGHAT and CDR2 FQNNGV. CDR3 nucleotides: TGTGCCAGCAGCGAAAGGACTAGCGGGGGCTCCTCCTACGAGCAGTACTTC. As protein: CASSERTSGGSSYEQYF.

As to this clonotype: Mismatch with germline at one junction end may stem from a read error. This rearrangement joins TRBV3-1 to TRBJ2-5; either TRBD1 or TRBD2 may fit D (6 bases each). The germline CDR1 and CDR2 sequences are LGHDT and YNNKEL (reference sequence). The CDR3 is made up of 15 amino acids. This CDR3 is CASNQGGLPRETQYF. DNA for the CDR3: TGTGCCAGCAACCAAGGGGGGCTGCCGCGGGAGACCCAGTACTTC.

This chain links TRBV3-1 with TRBJ1-4; weak D call: TRBD1 (5 bases). The CDR3 loop spans 18 amino acids. Germline V CDR1 and CDR2: LGHDT, YNNKEL (reference sequence). V shed 1 base and J shed 4 bases, with 19 bases lying between them. The CDR3 loop reads CASSQVGVTIHNNEKLFF. The CDR3 coding sequence is TGTGCCAGCAGCCAAGTAGGGGTCACCATCCATAATAATGAAAAACTGTTTTTT.

The chain is built from TRBV6-2 or TRBV6-3 and TRBJ2-5; 8 nucleotides agree with TRBD2. This CDR3 spans 16 amino acids. V dropped 2 bases and J dropped 0; count of bases not matched to a gene: 5. Germline V lookup: CDR1 MNHEY, CDR2 SVGEGT. CDR3 sequence reads: CASSYPTSANQETQYF. In DNA, the CDR3 is TGTGCCAGCAGTTACCCGACTAGCGCAAACCAAGAGACCCAGTACTTC.

This clonotype was counted only a few times. V is TRBV7-2 and J is TRBJ1-3; D perhaps matches TRBD1 (6 bases). The CDR3 contains 15 residues. The V and J ends lost 5 bases and 2 bases respectively, with 13 bases between them. The germline V gene has CDR1 SGHTA and CDR2 FQGNSA. In DNA form, the CDR3 reads TGTGCCAGCAGCGTCCTCCGGACAGCTGGAAACACCATATATTTT. It codes for CASSVLRTAGNTIYF.